The source of this TCR beta chain is a study of cytomegalovirus exposure and HLA in healthy donors. The donors (healthy individuals) were bone marrow donors. Researchers ran the PCR with 60 Vbeta and 13 Jbeta primers. Libraries were prepared by immunoSEQ multiplex PCR; TCRdb keeps only in-frame clonotypes and omits some of them. The sample holds fewer than 200,000 clones, 70% to 85% seen once. The sequencing input was PBMCs. The sequence came from a man aged 35 to 55 in good health and CMV-seropositive.

The CDR3 is CASSLAGEGTEAFF. In DNA form, the CDR3 reads TGTGCCAGCAGCTTAGCAGGGGAGGGCACTGAAGCTTTCTTT. The chain recombines TRBV7-9 with TRBJ1-1, with a weak D call TRBD1 (5 bases). This CDR3 region has 14 residues. Germline values: CDR1 SEHNR, CDR2 FQNEAQ (reference sequence). V was pared by 0 bases and J by 4 bases, with 9 bases between. Full variable domain (remainder filled in from reference TRBV7-9 and TRBJ1-1): DTGVSQNPRHKITKRGQNVTFRCDPISEHNRLYWYRQTLGQGPEFLTYFQNEAQLEKSRLLSDRFSAERPKGSFSTLEIQRTEQGDSAMYLCASSLAGEGTEAFFGQGTRLTVV.